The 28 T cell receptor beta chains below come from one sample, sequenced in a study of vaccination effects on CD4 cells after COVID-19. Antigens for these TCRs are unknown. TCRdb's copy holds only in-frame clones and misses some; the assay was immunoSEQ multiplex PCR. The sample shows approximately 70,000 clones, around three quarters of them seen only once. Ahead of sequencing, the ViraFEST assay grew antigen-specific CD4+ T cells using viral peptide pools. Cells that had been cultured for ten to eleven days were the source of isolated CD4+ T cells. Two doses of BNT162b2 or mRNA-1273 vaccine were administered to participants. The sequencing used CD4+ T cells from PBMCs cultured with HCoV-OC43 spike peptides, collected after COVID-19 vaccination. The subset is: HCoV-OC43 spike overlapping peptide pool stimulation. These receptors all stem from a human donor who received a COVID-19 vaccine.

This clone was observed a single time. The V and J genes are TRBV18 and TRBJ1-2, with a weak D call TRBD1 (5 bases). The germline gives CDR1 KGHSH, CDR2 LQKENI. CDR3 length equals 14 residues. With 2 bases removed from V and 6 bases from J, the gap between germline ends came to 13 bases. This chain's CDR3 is CASSPETRGDGYTF. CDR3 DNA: TGTGCCAGCTCACCAGAGACTAGGGGAGATGGCTACACCTTC.

CDR3 protein: CASNSARGSGNIQYF. The DNA for the CDR3 is TGTGCCAGCAACTCGGCCAGGGGATCGGGAAACATTCAGTACTTC. This chain joins TRBV2 and TRBJ2-4; maybe TRBD1 (6 bases). V dropped 7 bases and J dropped 6 bases, with 19 bases sitting between them. CDR1 and CDR2 from the germline V gene are SNHLY and FYNNEI. The CDR3 loop spans 15 amino acids.

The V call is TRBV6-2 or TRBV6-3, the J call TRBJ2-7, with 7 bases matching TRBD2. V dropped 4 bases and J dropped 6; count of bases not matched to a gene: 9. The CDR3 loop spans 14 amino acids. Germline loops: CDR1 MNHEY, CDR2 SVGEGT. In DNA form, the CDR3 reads TGTGCCAGCAGTTCGGGGGGAGTATCAAGCGAGCAGTACGTC. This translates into CASSSGGVSSEQYV.

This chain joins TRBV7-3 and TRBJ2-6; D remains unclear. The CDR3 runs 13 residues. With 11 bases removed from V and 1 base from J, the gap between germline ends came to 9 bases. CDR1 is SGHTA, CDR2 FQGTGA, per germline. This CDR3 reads CAVRWSGANVLTF. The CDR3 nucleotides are TGTGCCGTCCGGTGGTCTGGGGCCAACGTCCTGACTTTC.

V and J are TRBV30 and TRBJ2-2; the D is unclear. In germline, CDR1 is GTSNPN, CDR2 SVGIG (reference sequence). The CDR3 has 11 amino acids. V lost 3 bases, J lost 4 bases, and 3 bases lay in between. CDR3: CAWRSTGELFF. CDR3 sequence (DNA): TGTGCCTGGAGAAGCACCGGGGAGCTGTTTTTT. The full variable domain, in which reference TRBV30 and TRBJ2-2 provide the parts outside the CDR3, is SQTIHQWPATLVQPVGSPLSLECTVEGTSNPNLYWYRQAAGRGLQLLFYSVGIGQISSEVPQNLSASRPQDRQFILSSKKLLLSDSGFYLCAWRSTGELFFGEGSRLTVL.

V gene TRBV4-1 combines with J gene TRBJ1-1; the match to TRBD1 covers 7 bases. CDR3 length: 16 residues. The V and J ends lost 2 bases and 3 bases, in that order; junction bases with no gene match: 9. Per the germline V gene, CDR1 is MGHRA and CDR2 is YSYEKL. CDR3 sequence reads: CASSQLQGQVYTEAFF. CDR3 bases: TGCGCCAGCAGCCAACTTCAAGGACAGGTTTACACTGAAGCTTTCTTT.

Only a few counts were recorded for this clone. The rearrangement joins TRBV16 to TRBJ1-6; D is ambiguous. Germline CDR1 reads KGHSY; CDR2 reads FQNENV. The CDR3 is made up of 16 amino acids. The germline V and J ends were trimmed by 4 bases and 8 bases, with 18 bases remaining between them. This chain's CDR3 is CASSPNPRPTDSPLHF. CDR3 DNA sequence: TGTGCCAGCAGCCCGAACCCTCGACCTACTGATTCACCCCTCCACTTT. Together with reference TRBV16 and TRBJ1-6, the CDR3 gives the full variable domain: GEEVAQTPKHLVRGEGQKAKLYCAPIKGHSYVFWYQQVLKNEFKFLISFQNENVFDETGMPKERFSAKCLPNSPCSLEIQATKLEDSAVYFCASSPNPRPTDSPLHFGNGTRLTVT.

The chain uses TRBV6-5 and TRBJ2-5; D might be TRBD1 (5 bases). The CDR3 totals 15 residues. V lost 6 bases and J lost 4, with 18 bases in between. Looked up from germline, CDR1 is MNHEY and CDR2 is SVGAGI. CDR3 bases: TGTGCCAGCAGACCCCGAAGGGGCCAGGGAGAGACCCAGTACTTC. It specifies CASRPRRGQGETQYF.

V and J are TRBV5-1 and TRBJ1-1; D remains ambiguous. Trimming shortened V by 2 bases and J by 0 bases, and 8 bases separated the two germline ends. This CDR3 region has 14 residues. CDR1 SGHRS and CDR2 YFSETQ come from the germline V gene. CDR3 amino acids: CASSFLHLNTEAFF. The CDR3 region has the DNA TGCGCCAGCAGCTTCCTACATCTGAACACTGAAGCTTTCTTT. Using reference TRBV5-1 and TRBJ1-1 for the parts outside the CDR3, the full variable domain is KAGVTQTPRYLIKTRGQQVTLSCSPISGHRSVSWYQQTPGQGLQFLFEYFSETQRNKGNFPGRFSGRQFSNSRSEMNVSTLELGDSALYLCASSFLHLNTEAFFGQGTRLTVV.

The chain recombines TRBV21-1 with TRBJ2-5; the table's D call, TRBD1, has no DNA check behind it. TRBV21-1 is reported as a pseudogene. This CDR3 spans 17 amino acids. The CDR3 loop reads CASSKEQQGVIQETQYF. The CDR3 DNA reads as TGTGCCAGCAGCAAAGAGCAGCAGGGGGTTATCCAAGAGACCCAGTACTTC.

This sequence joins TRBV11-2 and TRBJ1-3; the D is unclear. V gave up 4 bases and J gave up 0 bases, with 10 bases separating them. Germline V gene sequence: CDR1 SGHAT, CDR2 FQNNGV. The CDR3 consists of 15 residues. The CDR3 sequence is CASSSDGFSGNTIYF. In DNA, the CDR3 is TGTGCCAGCAGCTCCGACGGCTTCTCTGGAAACACCATATATTTT. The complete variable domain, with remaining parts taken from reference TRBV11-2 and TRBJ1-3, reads EAGVAQSPRYKIIEKRQSVAFWCNPISGHATLYWYQQILGQGPKLLIQFQNNGVVDDSQLPKDRFSAERLKGVDSTLKIQPAKLEDSAVYLCASSSDGFSGNTIYFGEGSWLTVV.

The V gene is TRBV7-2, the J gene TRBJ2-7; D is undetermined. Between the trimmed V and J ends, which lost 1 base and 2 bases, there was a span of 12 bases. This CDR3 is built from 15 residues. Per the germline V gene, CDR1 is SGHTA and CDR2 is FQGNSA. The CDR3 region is CASSLVVAGAYEQYV. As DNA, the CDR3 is TGTGCCAGCAGCTTAGTGGTGGCAGGCGCCTACGAGCAGTACGTC.

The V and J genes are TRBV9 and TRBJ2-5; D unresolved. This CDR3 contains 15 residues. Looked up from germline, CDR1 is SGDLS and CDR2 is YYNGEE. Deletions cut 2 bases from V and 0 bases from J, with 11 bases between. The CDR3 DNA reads TGTGCCAGCAGCGTTATGGGCGGAGACCAAGAGACCCAGTACTTC. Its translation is CASSVMGGDQETQYF.

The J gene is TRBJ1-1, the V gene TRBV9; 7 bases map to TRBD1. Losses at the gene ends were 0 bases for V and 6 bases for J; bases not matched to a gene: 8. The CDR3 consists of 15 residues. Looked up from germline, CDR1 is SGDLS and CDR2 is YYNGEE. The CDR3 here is CASSVDTGELSEAFF. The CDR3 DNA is TGTGCCAGCAGCGTAGATACAGGGGAATTATCTGAAGCTTTCTTT.

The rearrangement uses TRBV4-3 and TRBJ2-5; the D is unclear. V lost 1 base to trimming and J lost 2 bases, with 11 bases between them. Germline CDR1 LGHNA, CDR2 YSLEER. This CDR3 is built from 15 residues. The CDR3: CASSQGMEMQETQYF. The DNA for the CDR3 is TGCGCCAGCAGCCAAGGTATGGAAATGCAAGAGACCCAGTACTTC.

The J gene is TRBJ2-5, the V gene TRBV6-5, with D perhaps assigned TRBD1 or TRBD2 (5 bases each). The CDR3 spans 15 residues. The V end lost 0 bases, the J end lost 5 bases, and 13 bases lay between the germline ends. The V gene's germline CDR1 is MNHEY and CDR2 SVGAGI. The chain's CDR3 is CASSYSRGSGETQYF. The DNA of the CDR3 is TGTGCCAGCAGTTACTCGAGGGGTAGTGGGGAGACCCAGTACTTC.

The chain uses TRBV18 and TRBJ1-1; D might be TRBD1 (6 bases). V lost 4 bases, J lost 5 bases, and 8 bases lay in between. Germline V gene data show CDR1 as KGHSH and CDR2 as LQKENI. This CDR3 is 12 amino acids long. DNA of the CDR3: TGTGCCAGCTCACAAGGGGGGACTGAAGCTTTCTTT. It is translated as CASSQGGTEAFF.

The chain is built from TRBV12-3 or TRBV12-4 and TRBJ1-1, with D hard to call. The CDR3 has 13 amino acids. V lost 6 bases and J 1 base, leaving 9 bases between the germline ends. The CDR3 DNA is TGTGCCAGCAGCCAACAAGGGAACACTGAAGCTTTCTTT. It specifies CASSQQGNTEAFF.

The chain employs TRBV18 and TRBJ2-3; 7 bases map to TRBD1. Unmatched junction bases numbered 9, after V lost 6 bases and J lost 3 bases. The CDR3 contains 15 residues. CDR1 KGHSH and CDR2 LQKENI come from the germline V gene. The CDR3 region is CASSPGTGATDTQYF. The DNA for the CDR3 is TGTGCCAGCTCCCCAGGTACAGGGGCGACAGATACGCAGTATTTT.

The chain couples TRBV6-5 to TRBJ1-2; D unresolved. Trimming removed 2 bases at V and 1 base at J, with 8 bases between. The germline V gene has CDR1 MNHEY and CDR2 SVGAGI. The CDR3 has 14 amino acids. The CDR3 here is CASSYIWGNYGYTF. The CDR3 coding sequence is TGTGCCAGCAGTTACATCTGGGGTAACTATGGCTACACCTTC.

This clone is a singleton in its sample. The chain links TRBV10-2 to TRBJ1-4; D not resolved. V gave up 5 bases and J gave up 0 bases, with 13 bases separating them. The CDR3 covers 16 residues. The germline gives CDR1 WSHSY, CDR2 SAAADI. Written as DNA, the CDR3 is TGCGCCAGCAGTAGGAGGATCCTCCCAACTAATGAAAAACTGTTTTTT. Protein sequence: CASSRRILPTNEKLFF.

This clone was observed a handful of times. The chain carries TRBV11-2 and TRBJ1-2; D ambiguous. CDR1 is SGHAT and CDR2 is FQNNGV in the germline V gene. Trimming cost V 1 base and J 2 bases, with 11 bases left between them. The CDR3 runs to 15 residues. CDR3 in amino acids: CASSLGGAGNYGYTF. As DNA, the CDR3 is TGTGCCAGCAGCTTAGGAGGCGCGGGGAACTATGGCTACACCTTC. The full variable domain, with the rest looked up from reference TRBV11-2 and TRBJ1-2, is EAGVAQSPRYKIIEKRQSVAFWCNPISGHATLYWYQQILGQGPKLLIQFQNNGVVDDSQLPKDRFSAERLKGVDSTLKIQPAKLEDSAVYLCASSLGGAGNYGYTFGSGTRLTVV.

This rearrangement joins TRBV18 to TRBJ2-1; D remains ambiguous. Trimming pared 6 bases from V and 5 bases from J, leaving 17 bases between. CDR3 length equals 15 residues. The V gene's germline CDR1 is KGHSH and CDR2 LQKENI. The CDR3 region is CASSATLAEHNEQFF. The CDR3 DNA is TGTGCCAGCTCCGCGACGTTGGCAGAGCACAATGAGCAGTTCTTC.

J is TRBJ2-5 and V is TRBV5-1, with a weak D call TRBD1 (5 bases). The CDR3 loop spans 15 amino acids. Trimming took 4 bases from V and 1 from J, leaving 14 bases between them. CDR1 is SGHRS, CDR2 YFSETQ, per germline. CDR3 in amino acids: CASSPSTDSQETQYF. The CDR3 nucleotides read TGCGCCAGCAGCCCGTCGACAGATTCCCAAGAGACCCAGTACTTC.

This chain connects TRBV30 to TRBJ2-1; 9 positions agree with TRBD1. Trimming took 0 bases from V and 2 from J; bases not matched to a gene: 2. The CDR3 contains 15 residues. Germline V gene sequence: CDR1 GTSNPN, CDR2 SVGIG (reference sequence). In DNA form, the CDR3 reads TGTGCCTGGAGTGTTGGACAGGGGCCCTACAATGAGCAGTTCTTC. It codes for CAWSVGQGPYNEQFF.

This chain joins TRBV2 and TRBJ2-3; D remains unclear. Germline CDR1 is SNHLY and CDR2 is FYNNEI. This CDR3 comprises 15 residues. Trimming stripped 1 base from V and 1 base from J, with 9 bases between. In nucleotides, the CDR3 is TGTGCCAGCAGTGAAGTCCTGACGGGCACAGATACGCAGTATTTT. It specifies CASSEVLTGTDTQYF.

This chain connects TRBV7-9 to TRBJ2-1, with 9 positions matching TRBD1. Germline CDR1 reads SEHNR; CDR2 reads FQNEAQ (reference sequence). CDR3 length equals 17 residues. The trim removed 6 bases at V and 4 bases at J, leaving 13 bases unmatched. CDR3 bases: TGTGCCAGCAGAACCCGATTCGACAGGGGGATTTACAATGAGCAGTTCTTC. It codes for CASRTRFDRGIYNEQFF.

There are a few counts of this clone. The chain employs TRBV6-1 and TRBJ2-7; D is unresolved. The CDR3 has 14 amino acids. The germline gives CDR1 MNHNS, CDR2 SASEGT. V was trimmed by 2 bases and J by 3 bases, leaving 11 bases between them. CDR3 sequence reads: CASSESHPGYEQYV. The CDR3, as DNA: TGTGCCAGCAGTGAATCCCACCCCGGCTACGAGCAGTACGTC.